A few counts support the clone carrying this TCR beta chain. The data were taken from a study of shared clonotypes between healthy human individuals. Trimming cost V 3 bases and J 0 bases; bases outside gene matches: 8. In germline, CDR1 is LNHDA, CDR2 SQIVND (reference sequence). This CDR3 spans 18 amino acids. In the original workflow: Junction-only sequences without quality scores came from ImmunoSEQ, so filtering differed. The repertoire was sequenced with immunoSEQ multiplex PCR; TCRdb's copy has only in-frame clones and lacks some. For V, J and clone size, that table is used; D and trimming come from the DNA. Here the sample spans 950,000 to 1,300,000 clones, around 76% being singletons.

The clonotype originates from a man between 18 and 35 years old in good health. Sequencing used memory CD4+ T cells sorted from blood. Subset described: CD45RA-negative fraction. This chain joins TRBV19 and TRBJ1-3; 10 nucleotides align to TRBD1. The CDR3 loop reads CASSMTGTGASSGNTIYF. CDR3 nucleotide sequence: TGTGCCAGTAGTATGACCGGGACAGGGGCGTCCTCTGGAAACACCATATATTTT.